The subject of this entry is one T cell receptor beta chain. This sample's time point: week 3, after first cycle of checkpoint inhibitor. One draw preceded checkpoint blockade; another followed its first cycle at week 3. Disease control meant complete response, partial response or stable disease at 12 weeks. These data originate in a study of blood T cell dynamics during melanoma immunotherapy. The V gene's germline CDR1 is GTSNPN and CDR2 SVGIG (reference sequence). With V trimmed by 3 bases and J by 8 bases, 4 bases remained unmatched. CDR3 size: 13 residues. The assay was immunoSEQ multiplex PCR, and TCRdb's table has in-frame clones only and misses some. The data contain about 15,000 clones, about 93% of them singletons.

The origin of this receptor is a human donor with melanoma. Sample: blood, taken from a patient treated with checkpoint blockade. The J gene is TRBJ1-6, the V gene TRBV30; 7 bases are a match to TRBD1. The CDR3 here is CAWRTGKDSPLHF. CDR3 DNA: TGTGCCTGGAGGACAGGGAAGGATTCACCCCTCCACTTT. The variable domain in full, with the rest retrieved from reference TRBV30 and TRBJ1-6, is SQTIHQWPATLVQPVGSPLSLECTVEGTSNPNLYWYRQAAGRGLQLLFYSVGIGQISSEVPQNLSASRPQDRQFILSSKKLLLSDSGFYLCAWRTGKDSPLHFGNGTRLTVT.